This T cell receptor (beta chain) was identified during a study of regulatory T cells in long-lasting Graves disease. Study-wide context: Persistent cases took antithyroid drugs over 5 years and stayed TSH receptor antibody positive. Points from the study as a whole: With persistent disease, TRBV28, TRBJ1-2 and TRBJ2-5 were the favored segments.

Germline CDR1 reads SGHAT; CDR2 reads FQNNGV. CDR3 length: 16 residues. J gave up 5 bases and V 0 bases, and 7 bases lay outside the gene matches. Building of the TCR beta libraries involved iRepertoire HTBI primers and Arm-PCR of CDR3 regions. TCRdb reprocessed the multiplex PCR reads with MiXCR, giving one entry per CDR3 protein. This table has 300,000 to 350,000 distinct CDR3 sequences, around 19% appearing once. This clonotype has at least ten counts. Its antigen remains unknown. Time point specified: persistent/refractory GD, antithyroid drugs over 5 years with positive TRAb. With RNA extracted from PBMCs as input, the TCR library was made. Patients met American Thyroid Association criteria for Graves' disease.

The sequence was obtained from a female donor with Graves disease. The genes are TRBV11-2 and TRBJ2-5, with 9 bases that match TRBD2. The specimen comprised peripheral blood mononuclear cells (PBMCs), sampled when the disease was refractory, from a patient treated with antithyroid drugs. CDR3 in DNA: TGTGCCAGCAGCTTAGATCGGAGCGGGGGGCGGGAGACCCAGTACTTC. Translating gives CASSLDRSGGRETQYF. Based on the CDR3 plus reference TRBV11-2 and TRBJ2-5, the full variable domain is EAGVAQSPRYKIIEKRQSVAFWCNPISGHATLYWYQQILGQGPKLLIQFQNNGVVDDSQLPKDRFSAERLKGVDSTLKIQPAKLEDSAVYLCASSLDRSGGRETQYFGPGTRLLVL.